The clone carrying this T cell receptor beta chain was recorded many times. Time point reported: sample taken at primary tumor resection. The donors, fewer than 95 patients with untreated early-stage non-small cell lung cancer, provided the samples. Whole RNA obtained from tumor, nontumor lung or frozen PBMC underwent sequencing without sorting. This specimen comes from a study of spatial heterogeneity in lung cancer. Study at large: The count of detected beta-chain sequences consistently exceeded that of alpha-chain sequences.

Carried by each TCR cDNA molecule was a unique molecular identifier. TCRdb redid the calling of the 5' RACE reads with MiXCR, one entry per CDR3 protein. The sample carries about 40,000 distinct CDR3 sequences, 5% to 6.5% recorded once. The CDR3 extends over 15 amino acids. Trimming shortened V by 3 bases and J by 5 bases, and 14 bases separated the two germline ends. CDR1 and CDR2 (germline): SGHAT, FQDESV (reference sequence). This clonotype was sampled from a female donor with early-stage non-small cell lung cancer. Sequencing was performed on PBMCs, taken at surgery. This chain links TRBV11-1 with TRBJ2-1; D perhaps matches TRBD1 (6 bases). The CDR3 DNA sequence: TGTGCCAGCAGCTTGGGGGCCCTTGGGGACAATGAGCAGTTCTTC. Translated, it gives CASSLGALGDNEQFF.